The 20 T cell receptor beta chains listed next were all sequenced from one sample in a study of T cells after yellow fever vaccination. TCRdb re-called the 5' RACE reads through MiXCR, storing one row per CDR3 protein. The sample contains approximately 120,000 distinct CDR3 sequences, over 8% of which appear only once. The sequencing used CD8+ T cells sorted from PBMCs, collected on the day of the yellow fever booster vaccination. Source of these receptors: a young man who received the YFV17D yellow fever vaccine.

The chain couples TRBV7-9 to TRBJ2-1; D is perhaps TRBD1 (6 bases). This CDR3 has 13 residues. Germline V gene sequence: CDR1 SEHNR, CDR2 FQNEAQ (reference sequence). The V end lost 5 bases, the J end lost 5 bases, and 10 bases lay between the germline ends. The CDR3 loop reads CASSPDSNNEQFF. The CDR3 bases are TGTGCCAGCAGCCCGGACAGTAACAATGAGCAGTTCTTC.

This clonotype was recorded a few times. V and J are TRBV12-3 or TRBV12-4 and TRBJ2-7; 7 bases match TRBD2. This CDR3 comprises 14 residues. The V segment lost 6 bases and the J segment 4 bases; nucleotides outside the gene matches: 9. The CDR3 DNA is TGTGCCAGCAGCCTCTACGGGGGGAATTACGAGCAGTACTTC. Translation gives CASSLYGGNYEQYF.

This clonotype came up a few times. CDR3 sequence reads: CASSPSGRSTYEQYV. The DNA of the CDR3 is TGTGCCAGCAGCCCCTCGGGGAGATCCACCTACGAGCAGTACGTC. The rearrangement uses TRBV7-9 and TRBJ2-7; TRBD2 might be the D (5 bases). Trimming pared 5 bases from V and 2 bases from J, leaving 16 bases between. Germline loops: CDR1 SEHNR, CDR2 FQNEAQ (reference sequence). The CDR3 length is 15 residues.

The chain joins TRBV7-9 to TRBJ1-2; D gene uncertain. Trimming stripped 2 bases from V and 8 bases from J, with 15 bases between. The CDR3 has 14 residues. The germline CDR1 and CDR2 sequences are SEHNR and FQNEAQ (reference sequence). CDR3: CASSLTAAVGGYTF. The CDR3 nucleotides read TGTGCCAGCAGCTTAACCGCGGCCGTGGGGGGCTACACCTTC. The full variable domain, its missing parts supplied by reference TRBV7-9 and TRBJ1-2, is DTGVSQNPRHKITKRGQNVTFRCDPISEHNRLYWYRQTLGQGPEFLTYFQNEAQLEKSRLLSDRFSAERPKGSFSTLEIQRTEQGDSAMYLCASSLTAAVGGYTFGSGTRLTVV.

Only a few counts were recorded for this clonotype. The rearrangement joins TRBV11-2 to TRBJ1-2; tentative D call: TRBD1 (6 bases). Germline-derived CDR1 and CDR2 are SGHAT and FQNNGV. Trimming cost V 1 base and J 0 bases, with 12 bases left between them. The CDR3 runs 16 residues. The CDR3 sequence: CASSLAPGAANYGYTF. The CDR3 DNA sequence: TGTGCCAGCAGCTTAGCCCCAGGGGCAGCTAACTATGGCTACACCTTC.

The chain uses TRBV27 and TRBJ2-7, with TRBD1 matching over 7 bases. Germline V gives CDR1 MNHEY, CDR2 SMNVEV (reference sequence). CDR3 length equals 14 residues. V lost 6 bases to trimming and J lost 3 bases; unmatched junction nucleotides: 8. The CDR3 spells CASRGFHRGYEQYF. The CDR3 DNA is TGTGCCAGCAGGGGCTTTCACAGGGGCTACGAGCAGTACTTC.

This rearrangement joins TRBV5-1 to TRBJ1-1; TRBD1 matches at 9 bases. With 7 bases clipped from V and 4 bases from J, the junction kept 5 bases outside the gene matches. CDR1 and CDR2 from the germline V gene are SGHRS and YFSETQ. The CDR3 is made up of 13 amino acids. DNA of the CDR3: TGCGCCAGCCGCGGGACAGGGATCACTGAAGCTTTCTTT. Translated: CASRGTGITEAFF.

This chain links TRBV12-3 or TRBV12-4 with TRBJ1-1, with D maybe TRBD1 (6 bases). The V and J ends lost 6 bases and 5 bases respectively, with 10 bases between them. The CDR3 spans 12 residues. The CDR3 reads CASSAGVTEAFF. The CDR3 DNA reads as TGTGCCAGCAGCGCAGGGGTGACTGAAGCTTTCTTT.

The chain employs TRBV11-2 and TRBJ2-7; 8 bases are shared with TRBD1. In germline, CDR1 is SGHAT, CDR2 FQNNGV. This CDR3 has 19 amino acids. J was trimmed by 0 bases and V by 3 bases; bases with no gene match: 16. Here the CDR3 DNA reads TGTGCCAGCAGCTTCTCCGGGACAGGCCCAGGTTTGAGCTCCTACGAGCAGTACGTC. It is translated as CASSFSGTGPGLSSYEQYV.

The chain carries TRBV5-4 and TRBJ2-7; TRBD1 or TRBD2 may be the D gene (5 bases each). The CDR3 extends over 18 amino acids. Trimming removed 4 bases from V and 4 bases from J, with 27 bases in between. Germline V lookup: CDR1 SGHNT, CDR2 YYREEE (reference sequence). CDR3 nucleotide sequence: TGTGCCAGCAGCGTAGTCCATACCGGGACCGGTAGGCCTTACGAGCAGTACGTC. As protein: CASSVVHTGTGRPYEQYV.

The chain has TRBV12-3 or TRBV12-4 and TRBJ2-7; the D gene is possibly TRBD1 (6 bases). The CDR3 spans 16 residues. Trimming removed 0 bases from V and 1 base from J, with 13 bases in between. The CDR3 here is CASSLAGGPGSYEQYF. The CDR3 DNA reads as TGTGCCAGCAGTTTAGCAGGGGGTCCGGGGTCCTACGAGCAGTACTTC.

The chain uses TRBV6-1 and TRBJ1-1; possible D gene TRBD1, 5 bases. Trimming shortened V by 9 bases and J by 4 bases, and 15 bases separated the two germline ends. The germline V gene has CDR1 MNHNS and CDR2 SASEGT. This CDR3 has 13 residues. The CDR3 DNA follows: TGTGCCAGTCTTACGGGGAGGGGCACTGAAGCTTTCTTT. Protein product: CASLTGRGTEAFF.

This clonotype showed up just a few times. This chain connects TRBV12-3 or TRBV12-4 to TRBJ2-3, with 11 bases matching TRBD1. Unmatched junction bases numbered 9, after V lost 6 bases and J lost 4 bases. This CDR3 comprises 16 residues. The CDR3 loop is CASRGDRGQGADTQYF. The CDR3 DNA reads as TGTGCCAGCAGGGGGGATAGGGGACAGGGGGCAGATACGCAGTATTTT.

A few counts support this clonotype. The chain joins TRBV27 to TRBJ2-2, with no clear D. The CDR3 extends over 13 amino acids. Per germline, CDR1 MNHEY and CDR2 SMNVEV (reference sequence). V shed 10 bases and J shed 3 bases, with 12 bases lying between them. The CDR3 region is CATGLGYTGELFF. The CDR3 coding sequence is TGTGCCACCGGGCTGGGGTACACCGGGGAGCTGTTTTTT.

In this sample, this clonotype turned up many times. The gene calls are TRBV27 and TRBJ2-3; TRBD2 agrees at 11 bases. The germline CDR1 and CDR2 sequences are MNHEY and SMNVEV (reference sequence). V lost 4 bases, J lost 4 bases, and 7 bases stayed unmatched. The CDR3 totals 16 residues. This CDR3 is CASSSLAGGPADTQYF. CDR3 coding DNA: TGTGCCAGCAGTTCTTTAGCGGGGGGGCCCGCAGATACGCAGTATTTT.

In its sample, this clonotype was seen a few times. V usage is TRBV4-1 and J usage is TRBJ1-2; 7 nucleotides align to TRBD1. Germline values: CDR1 MGHRA, CDR2 YSYEKL. Trimming cost V 0 bases and J 5 bases; bases outside gene matches: 6. This CDR3 spans 15 amino acids. The CDR3 DNA follows: TGCGCCAGCAGCCAAGAGGACAGGCCTCGTTATGGCTACACCTTC. The encoded protein is CASSQEDRPRYGYTF.

V and J are TRBV15 and TRBJ2-3; TRBD1 or TRBD2 may be the D gene (5 bases each). The CDR3 contains 16 residues. The germline gives CDR1 LNHNV, CDR2 YYDKDF (reference sequence). The V end was cut by 0 bases, the J end by 2 bases, with 12 bases between. The CDR3 reads CATSRDRDLDTDTQYF. CDR3 nucleotides: TGTGCCACCAGCAGAGACAGGGACCTTGACACAGATACGCAGTATTTT.

The rearrangement links TRBV7-9 to TRBJ2-1; TRBD2 matches at 12 bases. The germline gives CDR1 SEHNR, CDR2 FQNEAQ (reference sequence). The ends lost 4 bases at V and 4 bases at J; junction bases unmatched: 8. The CDR3 contains 17 residues. The CDR3 bases are TGTGCCAGCAGCTCGGAGACTAGCGGGGGATATTACAATGAGCAGTTCTTC. Amino acid sequence: CASSSETSGGYYNEQFF.

This clonotype was seen many times. The chain is built from TRBV7-9 and TRBJ2-1, with D possibly TRBD1 on 5 matching bases. V gave up 1 base and J gave up 0 bases, with 7 bases separating them. Germline CDR1 and CDR2: SEHNR and FQNEAQ (reference sequence). This CDR3 is built from 15 residues. CDR3 region: CASSLGQGSYNEQFF. Written as DNA, the CDR3 is TGTGCCAGCAGCTTAGGGCAGGGCTCCTACAATGAGCAGTTCTTC.

This chain connects TRBV7-9 to TRBJ1-2; D remains unclear. Germline CDR1 is SEHNR and CDR2 is FQNEAQ (reference sequence). The germline V and J ends were trimmed by 5 bases and 8 bases, with 24 bases remaining between them. The CDR3 is 16 residues long. The CDR3 nucleotides are TGTGCCAGCAGCCCGGGTGAGGTCCATTGGTTAAAAGGCTACACCTTC. Its protein product is CASSPGEVHWLKGYTF.